This T cell receptor beta chain was captured in a study of regulatory T cells in long-lasting Graves disease. This clonotype occurred a few times. Its specificity is unknown. Arm-PCR of CDR3 regions with iRepertoire HTBI primers generated TCR beta libraries. MiXCR was run by TCRdb on the multiplex PCR reads, yielding one entry per CDR3 protein. This sample yields hundreds of thousands of distinct CDR3 sequences, of which 13% are seen a single time; roughly 10% belongs to the top ten. CDR1 and CDR2 (germline): MNHNS, SASEGT. CDR3 size: 14 residues. V was clipped by 10 bases and J by 4 bases; unmatched bases: 13. Study-level results: Possibly, too few samples lowered accuracy.

Time point here: newly diagnosed GD, antithyroid drugs for less than 3 months. PBMC RNA was the source of the TCR library. Around 9 milliliters of peripheral blood went into EDTA tubes. This same sample was also part of a study on T cells in Graves' hyperthyroidism and ophthalmopathy.

This chain connects TRBV6-1 to TRBJ2-7; 7 bases line up with TRBD1. This material consisted of peripheral blood mononuclear cells (PBMCs), taken at new diagnosis, from a patient treated with antithyroid drugs. The sequence derives from a man aged 25 to 40 with Graves disease. This CDR3 reads CATQSGTALYEQYF. CDR3 DNA: TGTGCCACCCAATCCGGGACAGCGCTATACGAGCAGTACTTC.